This T cell receptor (beta chain) was captured in a study of T cell responses to AZD1222 COVID-19 vaccine (dated by TCRdb to about 2021). About the study as a whole: AZD1222 recipients whose second dose came at about 4 weeks and those whose second dose came at about 12 weeks were combined into one group, since spike-specific TCR depth and breadth did not differ between the two schedules. A total of over 230 trial participants underwent TCR sequencing, of whom about 200 had received two doses of AZD1222 and some 25 had received two doses of the MenACWY control vaccine. Trial participants were enrolled by age into subgroups of 18-55, 56-69 and 70-plus years, and around 150, 29 and 61 TCR-sequenced participants, respectively, were included in these subgroups. The paper as a whole reports these results and caveats: The 56-69-year group was small, and its depth increase did not reach significance, likely because of low power. Participants were mostly white British and included more females than males, and it was suggested by the authors that clonal diversity may have been underestimated. After two AZD1222 doses, spike-specific TCR breadth and depth were significantly higher than at day 0 and than in MenACWY recipients. Only a handful of AZD1222 recipients were SARS-CoV-2 seropositive at baseline, limiting conclusions about previously exposed vaccinees. CD4 TCRs associated with the vaccine covered the entire spike protein, and the dominant responses were in regions 160-218 and 743-854. Epitopes outside the regions mutated in the B.1.351 and B.1.1.7 variants were reportedly recognized by nearly half of the unique spike-specific TCRs. Because no day 14 peak-response samples were available, the repertoires could be characterized only after the peak T cell response.

Note on this clone: It lacks a known antigen. One base away there is no much larger clone; base qualities are not given.

V was cut back by 0 bases and J by 3 bases, leaving a gap of 11 bases between them. In the germline V gene (reference sequence), CDR1 corresponds to GTSNPN and CDR2 to SVGIG. The CDR3, from cysteine to phenylalanine, totals 14 residues. Kept here is only the CDR3 DNA, which spans 42 bases and is read in frame from base 1. The time point label here, explained by the study, means: baseline before first vaccination. Vaccinee samples were obtained from the UK trials COV001 and COV002, which included a single-blind randomized controlled phase 2/3 trial of AZD1222 (ChAdOx1 nCoV-19) in healthy adults. Trial participant PBMC samples were collected at day 0 and day 28 after the second dose for TCRbeta chain sequencing. The CDR3 regions of human TCRbeta chains were analyzed by immunosequencing. From the authors' description of their analysis: Repertoire TCRs were checked for matches against a reference library of SARS-CoV-2-specific TCRs that had been generated using the MIRA antigen-specificity platform. Breadth meant the fraction of unique TCRs that were SARS-CoV-2-associated, whereas depth meant the fraction of total T cells that were SARS-CoV-2-associated. Using the MIRA data, each spike-specific TCR was assigned both to the spike region to which the TCR was reactive and to a CD4 or CD8 class. Log10-transformed breadth and depth values were compared by one-way ANOVA with Sidak's multiple comparisons tests. The immuneACCESS repertoire file appears here via TCRdb, limited to in-frame rearrangements. These files lack a portion of the clones; in checked studies, under half of the deficit traces to unresolved V genes, and the cause of the others is not known. V and J calls and clone size are those listed in that table; D and trimming were worked out from the DNA. The sample table lists about 180,000 clones, 80% to 90% of them with a count of one. The ten largest clones represent roughly 0.49% of the sample.

The rearranged chain carries TRBV30 and TRBJ1-2; the D gene identity is not certain. Material: peripheral blood, obtained on day 0 of AZD1222 vaccination. The receptor comes from an adult in good health. Here is the DNA: TGTGCCTGGAGTGTATGGGGATTCCACTATGGCTACACCTTC. Its amino acids are CAWSVWGFHYGYTF.